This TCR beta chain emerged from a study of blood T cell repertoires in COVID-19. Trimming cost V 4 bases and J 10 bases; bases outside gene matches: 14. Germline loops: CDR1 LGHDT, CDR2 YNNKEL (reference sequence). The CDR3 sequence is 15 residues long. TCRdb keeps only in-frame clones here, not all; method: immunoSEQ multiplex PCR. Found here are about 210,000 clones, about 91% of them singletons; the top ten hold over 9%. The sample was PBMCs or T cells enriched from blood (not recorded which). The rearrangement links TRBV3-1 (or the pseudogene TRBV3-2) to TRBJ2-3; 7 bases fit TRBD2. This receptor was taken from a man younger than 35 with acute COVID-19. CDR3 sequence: CASSLGGAGVSAQYF. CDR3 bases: TGTGCCAGCAGCCTTGGTGGGGCGGGAGTCAGTGCGCAGTATTTT.